Listed here is a single T cell receptor beta chain. The target antigen is unknown. The entry originates in a study of T cells in localized non-small cell lung cancer. Study observations and caveats: A median of 57 of the top 100 tumor clones appeared in adjacent lung, which was paired and uninvolved. Compared with tumor, uninvolved adjacent lung displayed greater T cell clonality, ranking highest overall.

TCRdb's copy holds only in-frame clones and misses some; the assay was immunoSEQ multiplex PCR. The sample lists about 33,000 clones; about 90% were seen once. This CDR3 spans 15 amino acids. Germline CDR1 and CDR2: MNHNS and SASEGT. V was clipped by 2 bases and J by 3 bases, with 11 bases between them. The chain uses TRBV6-1 and TRBJ1-5; a possible D gene is TRBD1 (6 bases). This sequence originates from a man aged 35 to 70 with stage I lung adenocarcinoma. The sequences come from peripheral blood, collected before any cancer treatment. The CDR3 sequence: CASSELGAFNQPQHF. For the CDR3, the DNA is TGTGCCAGCAGTGAATTGGGGGCGTTCAATCAGCCCCAGCATTTT.